Included here is one T cell receptor beta chain sequence, with context. The antigen is unknown. PCR employed 60 Vbeta and 13 Jbeta primers. The method was immunoSEQ multiplex PCR; TCRdb's version includes in-frame clones alone and lacks a portion of them. The sample has 35,000 to 45,000 clones. The record originates from a study of cytomegalovirus exposure and HLA in healthy donors. The germline gives CDR1 SGHAT, CDR2 FQDESV (reference sequence). With V trimmed by 5 bases and J by 10 bases, 7 bases remained unmatched. CDR3 length: 13 amino acids. Study-wide results and limits: What a later analysis reportedly showed was that an Asian-associated ancestry cluster had fewer N-insertions than the approximately 670-donor mean.

V and J are TRBV11-1 and TRBJ2-1; 8 bases match TRBD1. Sample: PBMCs. This TCR came from a male donor in good health and CMV-seronegative. CDR3 bases: TGTGCCAGCAGCCTGGACAGGGTTGACGAGCAGTTCTTC. Its translation is CASSLDRVDEQFF.